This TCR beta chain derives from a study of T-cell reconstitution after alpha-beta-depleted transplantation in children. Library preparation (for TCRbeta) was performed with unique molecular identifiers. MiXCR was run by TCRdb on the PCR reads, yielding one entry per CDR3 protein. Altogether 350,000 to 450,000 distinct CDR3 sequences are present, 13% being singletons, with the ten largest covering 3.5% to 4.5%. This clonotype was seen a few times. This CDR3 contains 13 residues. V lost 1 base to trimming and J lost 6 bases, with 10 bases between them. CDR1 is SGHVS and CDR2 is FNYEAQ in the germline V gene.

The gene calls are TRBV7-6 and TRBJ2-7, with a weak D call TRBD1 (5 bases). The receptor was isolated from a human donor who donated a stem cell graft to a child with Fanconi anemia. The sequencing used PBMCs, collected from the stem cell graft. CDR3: CASSLDRQREQYF. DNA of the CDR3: TGTGCCAGCAGCTTAGACAGACAGCGCGAGCAGTACTTC.